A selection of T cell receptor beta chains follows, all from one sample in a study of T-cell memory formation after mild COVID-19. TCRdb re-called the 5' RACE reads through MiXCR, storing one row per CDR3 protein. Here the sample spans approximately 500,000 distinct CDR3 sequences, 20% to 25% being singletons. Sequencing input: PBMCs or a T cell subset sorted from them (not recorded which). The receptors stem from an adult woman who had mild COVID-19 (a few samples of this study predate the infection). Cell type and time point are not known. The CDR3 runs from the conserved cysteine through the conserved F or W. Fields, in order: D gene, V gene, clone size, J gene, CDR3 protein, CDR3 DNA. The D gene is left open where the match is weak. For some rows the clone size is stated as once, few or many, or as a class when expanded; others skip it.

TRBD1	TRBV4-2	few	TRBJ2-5	CASSQDRDRVETQYF	TGTGCCAGCAGCCAAGATCGGGACAGGGTGGAGACCCAGTACTTC
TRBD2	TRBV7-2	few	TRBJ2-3	CASSLEGTSVTDTQYF	TGTGCCAGCAGCTTAGAAGGGACTAGCGTCACAGATACGCAGTATTTT
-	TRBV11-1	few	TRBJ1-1	CASSLEGTPMNTEAFF	TGTGCCAGCAGCTTAGAAGGTACCCCGATGAACACTGAAGCTTTCTTT
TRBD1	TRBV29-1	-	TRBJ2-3	CSVGQAKGSTDTQYF	TGCAGCGTCGGACAGGCGAAAGGGAGCACAGATACGCAGTATTTT
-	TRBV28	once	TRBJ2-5	CASRPSGGLRGEETQYF	TGTGCCAGCAGGCCTAGCGGAGGCCTTAGGGGGGAAGAGACCCAGTACTTC
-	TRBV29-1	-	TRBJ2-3	CSVTPLAADTQYF	TGCAGCGTTACCCCCCTAGCAGCGGATACGCAGTATTTT
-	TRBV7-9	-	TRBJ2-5	CASSFTLAAIPPGETQYF	TGTGCCAGCAGCTTTACATTAGCAGCCATCCCACCCGGAGAGACCCAGTACTTC
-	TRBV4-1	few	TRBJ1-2	CASSPGENYGYTF	TGCGCCAGCAGCCCAGGGGAAAACTATGGCTACACCTTC
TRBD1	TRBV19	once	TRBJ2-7	CASSISGQGYEQYF	TGTGCCAGTAGTATCTCGGGACAGGGCTACGAGCAGTACTTC
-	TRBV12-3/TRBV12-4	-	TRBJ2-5	CASSLGRSGGSQYF	TGTGCCAGCAGTTTAGGGCGCTCCGGGGGTAGCCAGTACTTC
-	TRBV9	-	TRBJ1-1	CASSPPQGNGDTEAFF	TGTGCCAGCAGCCCACCCCAGGGGAACGGAGACACTGAAGCTTTCTTT
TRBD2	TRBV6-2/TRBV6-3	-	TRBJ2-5	CASSWLGAGQETQYF	TGTGCCAGCAGCTGGCTTGGAGCGGGACAAGAGACCCAGTACTTC
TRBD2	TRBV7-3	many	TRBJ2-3	CASSLGGGTQYF	TGTGCCAGCAGCTTGGGCGGGGGTACGCAGTATTTT
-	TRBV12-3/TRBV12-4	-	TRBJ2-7	CASRGGLYEQYF	TGTGCCAGCAGGGGGGGCCTCTACGAGCAGTACTTC
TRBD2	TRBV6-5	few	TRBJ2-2	CASSSGTSGRIGELFF	TGTGCCAGCAGTTCTGGGACTAGCGGGAGAATCGGGGAGCTGTTTTTT
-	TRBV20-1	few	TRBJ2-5	CSARGLIQETQYF	TGCAGTGCTAGAGGGCTGATCCAAGAGACCCAGTACTTC
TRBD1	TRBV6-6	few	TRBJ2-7	CASSYSTTGQGRYEQYF	TGTGCCAGCAGTTACTCGACCACGGGACAGGGGAGGTACGAGCAGTACTTC
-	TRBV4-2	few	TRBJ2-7	CASSQGAQGYEQYF	TGTGCCAGCAGCCAAGGGGCCCAGGGTTACGAGCAGTACTTC
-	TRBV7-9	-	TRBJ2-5	CASSLARAGVAETQYF	TGTGCCAGCAGCTTAGCGCGGGCAGGGGTAGCGGAGACCCAGTACTTC
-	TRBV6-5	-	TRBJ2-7	CASSSGPSPYEQYF	TGTGCCAGCAGTTCGGGTCCTTCCCCCTACGAGCAGTACTTC
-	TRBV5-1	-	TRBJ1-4	CASSPGWGGEKLFF	TGCGCCAGCAGTCCCGGGTGGGGCGGTGAAAAACTGTTTTTT
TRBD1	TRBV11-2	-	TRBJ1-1	CASRSRDRENGTEAFF	TGTGCCAGCAGATCCCGGGACAGGGAGAATGGGACTGAAGCTTTCTTT
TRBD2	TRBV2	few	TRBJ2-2	CASCRGGNTGELFF	TGTGCCAGCTGCCGGGGGGGGAACACCGGGGAGCTGTTTTTT
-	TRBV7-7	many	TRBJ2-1	CASSLALGGSSYNEQFF	TGTGCTAGCAGCTTAGCCCTTGGTGGGAGCTCCTACAATGAGCAGTTCTTC
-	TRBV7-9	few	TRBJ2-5	CASSGPVLSQQETQYF	TGTGCCAGCAGCGGCCCTGTTCTCAGTCAGCAAGAGACCCAGTACTTC
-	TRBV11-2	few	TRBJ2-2	CASSSLRVGAGELFF	TGTGCCAGCAGTTCCCTTCGAGTAGGAGCCGGGGAGCTGTTTTTT
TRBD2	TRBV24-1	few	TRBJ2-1	CATSDPTSGRLDEQFF	TGTGCCACCAGTGATCCGACTAGCGGGAGGTTGGATGAGCAGTTCTTC
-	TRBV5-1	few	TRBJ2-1	CASSLGGQTPNEQFF	TGCGCCAGCAGCTTGGGGGGACAAACTCCCAATGAGCAGTTCTTC
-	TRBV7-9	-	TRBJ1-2	CASSFSDSNYGYTF	TGTGCCAGCAGCTTCTCGGACAGTAACTATGGCTACACCTTC
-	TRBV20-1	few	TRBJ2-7	CSARESYGFSSYEQYF	TGCAGTGCTAGGGAGTCCTACGGGTTTAGTTCCTACGAGCAGTACTTC
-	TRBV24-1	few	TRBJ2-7	CATSDSWAYEQYF	TGTGCCACCAGTGATTCGTGGGCCTACGAGCAGTACTTC